This TCR beta chain was profiled in a study of beta chain features in type 1 diabetes (dated by TCRdb to the late 2010s). Regarding the research as a whole: Patients and healthy donors did not differ in mean age, gender distribution, total cell number or subset yield. Regulatory and stem cell-like memory subsets were obtained from only 8 patients and roughly 8 healthy donors, while naive and central memory subsets were obtained from all 30 or so donors. A total of 107,917,701 sorted cells were examined across all samples, and RNA yield correlated strongly with the number of cells per subset. The study compared the TCRB repertoires of sorted circulating CD4+ T cell subsets in recently diagnosed type 1 diabetes patients with those in matched healthy donors.

All of the isolated RNA was reverse transcribed with the High Capacity cDNA Reverse Transcription Kit, so expressed TCRB transcripts were sequenced. Naive, central memory and regulatory T cell samples underwent deep immunoSEQ sequencing, averaging roughly 3.3 million total reads per sample. Sorted cells were lysed in RLT buffer and RNA was extracted with DNase-treated RNeasy Micro or Mini kits, depending on cell number. Each cell subset was processed separately to prevent cross-contamination, with patient and healthy donor samples processed together. TCRB sequences were amplified from cDNA with the immunoSEQ multiplex PCR, producing 87-bp fragments spanning the CDR3 region. Sequencing of the amplicons was done on the Illumina HiSeq platform. On the authors' methods: PCR bias was corrected computationally using synthetic template baselines, and reads within Hamming distance 2 were collapsed, with unmergeable singletons discarded. Reads were aligned against IMGT so that V, D and J genes, CDR3 length and insertions or deletions at six rearrangement sites could be assigned. Within each subset, clonotype counts were normalized to sorted cell number, and only after that were true diversity and Gini coefficients computed with the tcR R package. The overlap coefficient, calculated on TCRB nucleotide sequences, was used to quantify repertoire sharing. The table was pulled from immuneACCESS by TCRdb, which kept in-frame rearrangements only. Such tables lose some clones; where checked, under half of the loss comes from unresolved V genes, and the rest has no known cause. V and J calls and clone size are as listed in that table; D and trimming were resolved from the DNA. Recorded for this sample are approximately 44,000 clones; about 51% of them occurred a single time. Clones ranked in the top ten supply roughly 2% of the sample.

The germline V end is reduced by 5 bases and the J end by 4 bases; junction bases left unmatched: 12. Taken from cysteine to phenylalanine, the CDR3 has 16 residues. This entry keeps only the CDR3 DNA: 48 bases, framed from base 1. CDR1 and CDR2 are drawn from the germline V gene: MDHEN, SYDVKM. From each donor, a single peripheral blood sample of 100 to 150 mL on average was drawn into heparinised tubes. Naive, central memory, regulatory and stem cell-like memory CD4+ T cells were sorted on a BD FACSAria II using a panel including CD45RO, CCR7, CD25, CD127, CD95 and CD27. Every sorted population had a purity above 95%. Right away, PBMCs were isolated by Lymphoprep density gradient centrifugation and were stained directly, with no culture step. To minimize batch effects, samples were stained and sorted in pairs, one healthy donor with one patient per experiment. This clone has only a few counts. Its antigen specificity is not known. Per-nucleotide qualities are absent, and no much larger clonotype sits a single base away.

Study-wide findings and limitations: Because the HLA sub-analyses included only small numbers of individuals, any influence of HLA type on TCRB rearrangement was left unresolved. Type 1 diabetes patients showed a moderate but significant shortening of TCRB CDR3 length in all four CD4+ subsets. PCR may preferentially amplify shorter templates, but because patient and control samples were amplified and corrected together, any resulting skew would affect both groups equally. Sequencing cDNA rather than genomic DNA could over-represent highly expressing activated cells, although activation and CD3 levels did not differ between groups. Fewer insertions and more nucleotide deletions at VDJ recombination sites were observed in patients with type 1 diabetes, implying thymic rearrangement abnormalities. Naive, central memory and regulatory TCRB repertoires appeared to be more similar among patients than among healthy donors.

The material sequenced was Tregs from blood. This specimen's cell subset or site label, interpreted: regulatory CD4+ T cells. The rearrangement joined TRBV28 to TRBJ2-5; TRBD1 lines up with 8 middle nucleotides. The clonotype comes from a woman younger than 30 in good health. The DNA sequence is given as TGTGCCAGCAGTCCCGACCCATGGACAGGGCGAGAGACCCAGTACTTC. Translation gives CASSPDPWTGRETQYF.